The 32 T cell receptor beta chains listed next were all sequenced from one sample in a study of blood T cell repertoires in COVID-19. The table came from immunoSEQ multiplex PCR; TCRdb's copy has only in-frame clones and leaves some out. The profile shows about 430,000 clones, more than 70% of them singletons. The specimen sequenced was PBMCs or T cells enriched from blood (not recorded which). Receptor source: a woman between 18 and 30 years old who had been exposed to COVID-19.

The gene calls are TRBV9 and TRBJ1-5; TRBD1 is a possible D gene (6 bases). Germline CDR1 is SGDLS and CDR2 is YYNGEE. The CDR3 has 13 residues. V lost 4 bases, J lost 3 bases, and 8 bases lay in between. The CDR3 sequence: CASSQGLNQPQHF. The DNA for the CDR3 is TGTGCCAGCAGCCAGGGGCTCAATCAGCCCCAGCATTTT.

The gene calls are TRBV6-5 and TRBJ2-7, with 11 bases fitting TRBD2. The CDR3 length is 16 residues. The germline gives CDR1 MNHEY, CDR2 SVGAGI. With V trimmed by 2 bases and J by 3 bases, 6 bases remained unmatched. CDR3 region: CASSYRTSGLLYEQYF. CDR3 nucleotides: TGTGCCAGCAGTTACAGGACTAGCGGGCTCCTCTACGAGCAGTACTTC.

On this clone itself: This CDR3 is also generated by other DNA sequences in the sample. The chain employs TRBV29-1 and TRBJ1-2; tentative D call: TRBD1 (5 bases). V dropped 6 bases and J dropped 3 bases, with 5 bases sitting between them. There are 10 residues in the CDR3. Germline CDR1 is SQVTM and CDR2 is ANQGSEA. The CDR3 coding sequence is TGCAGCGTGACAGACTATGGCTACACCTTC. This gives the protein CSVTDYGYTF. Using reference TRBV29-1 and TRBJ1-2 for the parts outside the CDR3, the full variable domain is SAVISQKPSRDICQRGTSLTIQCQVDSQVTMMFWYRQQPGQSLTLIATANQGSEATYESGFVIDKFPISRPNLTFSTLTVSNMSPEDSSIYLCSVTDYGYTFGSGTRLTVV.

The chain recombines TRBV10-3 with TRBJ2-1, with 8 bases fitting TRBD2. Per germline, CDR1 ENHRY and CDR2 SYGVKD. The CDR3 contains 13 residues. After removal of 11 bases from V and 0 bases from J, the junction contained 3 bases not matched to a gene. CDR3 bases: TGTGCCGCCCGGGGGGGCTCCTACAATGAGCAGTTCTTC. This gives the protein CAARGGSYNEQFF.

V and J are TRBV28 and TRBJ2-5; 7 bases are a match to TRBD1. Germline V CDR1 and CDR2: MDHEN, SYDVKM. The V and J ends lost 6 bases and 2 bases, in that order; junction bases with no gene match: 3. The CDR3 runs 13 residues. The CDR3 region has the DNA TGTGCCAGCAGCAAGACAGGGCAAGAGACCCAGTACTTC. Translating gives CASSKTGQETQYF.

This clone was observed a few times. Relative to the germline gene, one junction end is altered; a read error may explain this. The chain joins TRBV2 to TRBJ1-4; weak D call: TRBD1 (5 bases). Germline CDR1 and CDR2: SNHLY and FYNNEI. This CDR3 contains 13 residues. CDR3 in amino acids: CASSGQLNDKLFF. The CDR3 DNA is TGTGCCAGCAGTGGACAGCTAAATGACAAACTGTTTTTT.

The chain is built from TRBV27 and TRBJ1-2; D may be TRBD1 (5 bases). V was pared by 3 bases and J by 8 bases, with 10 bases between. The CDR3 is made up of 12 amino acids. Germline loops: CDR1 MNHEY, CDR2 SMNVEV (reference sequence). This chain's CDR3 is CASSLGGSGYTF. DNA of the CDR3: TGTGCCAGCAGTTTGGGGGGATCAGGCTACACCTTC.

The CDR3 loop reads CARGQVQETQYF. The CDR3 DNA follows: TGTGCCAGGGGACAGGTACAAGAGACCCAGTACTTC. This sequence joins TRBV2 and TRBJ2-5, with 8 positions matching TRBD1. V shed 9 bases and J 2 bases; nucleotides not matched to a gene: 2. CDR1 is SNHLY, CDR2 FYNNEI, per germline. The CDR3 spans 12 residues.

The rearrangement links TRBV5-4 to TRBJ1-1; D gene ambiguous. V lost 5 bases to trimming and J lost 1 base, with 9 bases between them. The CDR3 spans 13 residues. Germline lookup yields CDR1 SGHNT and CDR2 YYREEE (reference sequence). CDR3 residues: CASRHTANTEAFF. In nucleotides, the CDR3 is TGTGCCAGCAGACATACAGCGAACACTGAAGCTTTCTTT.

The chain has TRBV21-1 and TRBJ2-4; the DNA was not compared with TRBD1, the D call given in the table. TRBV21-1 is designated a pseudogene. The CDR3 covers 17 residues. The CDR3 reads CASSKEGTGVTKNIQYF. The CDR3 nucleotides read TGTGCCAGCAGCAAAGAAGGGACAGGGGTCACCAAAAACATTCAGTACTTC.

The CDR3: CASSGLAGGRTGELFF. As DNA, the CDR3 is TGTGCCAGCAGCGGGCTGGCGGGAGGACGGACCGGGGAGCTGTTTTTT. The rearrangement joins TRBV5-6 to TRBJ2-2; 8 nucleotides agree with TRBD2. The CDR3 extends over 16 amino acids. Germline V gives CDR1 SGHDT, CDR2 YYEEEE. V shed 4 bases, J shed 5 bases, and the junction held 10 bases outside the gene matches.

The chain joins TRBV28 to TRBJ2-7; 10 nucleotides align to TRBD1. The CDR3 has 14 amino acids. Germline CDR1 MDHEN, CDR2 SYDVKM. J was trimmed by 3 bases and V by 6 bases; bases with no gene match: 5. CDR3 DNA sequence: TGTGCCAGCAGCCGGACAGGGGGGTTCTACGAGCAGTACTTC. Translation: CASSRTGGFYEQYF.

The V call is TRBV30, the J call TRBJ1-2; maybe TRBD1 (5 bases). The V end lost 2 bases, the J end lost 8 bases, and 15 bases lay between the germline ends. Per the germline V gene, CDR1 is GTSNPN and CDR2 is SVGIG (reference sequence). This CDR3 has 13 residues. The CDR3: CAWSPAGREGYTF. In DNA, the CDR3 is TGTGCCTGGAGTCCGGCGGGGCGTGAAGGCTACACCTTC.

V gene TRBV7-2 combines with J gene TRBJ1-4, with D perhaps TRBD1 (6 bases). Germline assignment: CDR1 SGHTA and CDR2 FQGNSA. This CDR3 has 15 amino acids. V dropped 5 bases and J dropped 5 bases, with 15 bases sitting between them. The CDR3 sequence: CASSAQGNTNEKLFF. The CDR3 nucleotides are TGTGCCAGCAGCGCCCAGGGGAATACGAATGAAAAACTGTTTTTT.

This clone was counted only a few times. The V call is TRBV7-2, the J call TRBJ1-5; D not certain. The ends were cut back, 5 bases at V and 3 bases at J, with 11 bases in the middle. Germline lookup yields CDR1 SGHTA and CDR2 FQGNSA. This CDR3 spans 14 amino acids. In DNA, the CDR3 is TGTGCCAGCAGCCGGGGTTCGCCCAATCAGCCCCAGCATTTT. It yields the protein CASSRGSPNQPQHF.

The chain couples TRBV19 to TRBJ2-5; 8 positions match TRBD1. With V trimmed by 11 bases and J by 1 base, 9 bases remained unmatched. Per germline, CDR1 LNHDA and CDR2 SQIVND (reference sequence). The CDR3 is 14 amino acids. CDR3 bases: TGTGCCTCCAGGGGGACAGGACGCCAAGAGACCCAGTACTTC. Protein: CASRGTGRQETQYF. The entire variable domain, with the rest obtained from reference TRBV19 and TRBJ2-5, is as follows: DGGITQSPKYLFRKEGQNVTLSCEQNLNHDAMYWYRQDPGQGLRLIYYSQIVNDFQKGDIAEGYSVSREKKESFPLTVTSAQKNPTAFYLCASRGTGRQETQYFGPGTRLLVL.

This clone was seen more than once but under ten times. The V call is TRBV9, the J call TRBJ2-3; 11 nucleotides align to TRBD2. Germline assignment: CDR1 SGDLS and CDR2 YYNGEE. V shed 0 bases, J shed 4 bases, and the junction held 1 base outside the gene matches. The CDR3 is 15 residues long. The CDR3 sequence: CASSVVSGRADTQYF. The DNA for the CDR3 is TGTGCCAGCAGCGTAGTTAGCGGGAGGGCAGATACGCAGTATTTT.

The rearrangement joins TRBV19 to TRBJ1-6; TRBD1 aligns across 9 bases. Germline V CDR1 and CDR2: LNHDA, SQIVND (reference sequence). The CDR3 spans 15 residues. V was clipped by 3 bases and J by 8 bases; unmatched bases: 5. The CDR3 here is CASSIRGQGDSPLHF. The CDR3 DNA sequence: TGTGCCAGTAGTATTCGGGGACAGGGTGATTCACCCCTCCACTTT.

J is TRBJ2-3 and V is TRBV27; 9 bases align to TRBD2. The germline gives CDR1 MNHEY, CDR2 SMNVEV (reference sequence). The CDR3 is 15 amino acids. With V trimmed by 8 bases and J by 4 bases, 10 bases remained unmatched. The CDR3: CASSGGGGAPDTQYF. Written as DNA, the CDR3 is TGTGCCAGCTCTGGTGGCGGGGGGGCCCCAGATACGCAGTATTTT.

V gene TRBV24-1 combines with J gene TRBJ2-7; a possible D gene is TRBD2 (5 bases). V shed 3 bases and J shed 6 bases, with 11 bases lying between them. This CDR3 is 13 amino acids long. Germline-derived CDR1 and CDR2 are KGHDR and SFDVKD. The DNA for the CDR3 is TGTGCCACCAGTGATAACCTCCGGGGCGAGCAGTACTTC. Translated, it gives CATSDNLRGEQYF.

The chain has TRBV6-5 and TRBJ2-1; 12 bases fit TRBD2. The junction had 5 bases not matched to a gene; V was cut back by 7 bases and J by 7 bases. The CDR3 loop spans 14 amino acids. Looked up from germline, CDR1 is MNHEY and CDR2 is SVGAGI. CDR3 sequence: CASTLAGGANEQFF. The DNA for the CDR3 is TGTGCCAGCACACTAGCGGGAGGTGCGAATGAGCAGTTCTTC.

The V and J genes are TRBV7-9 and TRBJ1-3, with a weak D call TRBD1 (6 bases). The CDR3 extends over 16 amino acids. Germline V gene data show CDR1 as SEHNR and CDR2 as FQNEAQ (reference sequence). With 5 bases removed from V and 0 bases from J, the gap between germline ends came to 14 bases. The CDR3 DNA reads TGTGCCAGCAGCCCCCCGGGACACCTCTCTGGAAACACCATATATTTT. This gives the protein CASSPPGHLSGNTIYF.

V and J are TRBV18 and TRBJ1-3, with 9 positions matching TRBD1. The V and J ends lost 3 bases and 2 bases, in that order; junction bases with no gene match: 8. Germline V gene lookup returns CDR1 KGHSH and CDR2 LQKENI. This CDR3 comprises 17 residues. The CDR3 protein is CASSPRDRVGPGNTIYF. For the CDR3, the DNA is TGTGCCAGCTCACCCCGGGACAGGGTTGGACCTGGAAACACCATATATTTT.

The V call is TRBV2, the J call TRBJ2-7; D is uncertain. The CDR3 consists of 13 residues. The V gene lost 7 bases and the J gene lost 2 bases, with 12 bases spanning the gap. CDR1 is SNHLY, CDR2 FYNNEI, per germline. The CDR3 is CASNIPVTYEQYF. The CDR3 DNA reads TGTGCCAGCAATATCCCGGTTACCTACGAGCAGTACTTC.

V and J are TRBV24-1 and TRBJ2-3, with D unresolved. The germline V and J ends were trimmed by 2 bases and 0 bases, with 11 bases remaining between them. This CDR3 is built from 16 residues. CDR1 KGHDR and CDR2 SFDVKD come from the germline V gene. CDR3 amino acids: CATSDSVRSSTDTQYF. The CDR3 nucleotides are TGTGCCACCAGTGATTCGGTCCGATCGAGCACAGATACGCAGTATTTT.

The chain has TRBV2 and TRBJ2-1; 8 bases fit TRBD1. V trimming: 6 bases; J trimming: 3 bases; junction bases outside the gene matches: 13. The germline V gene encodes CDR1 SNHLY and CDR2 FYNNEI. The CDR3 totals 17 residues. CDR3 in amino acids: CASSAPTGEHIYNEQFF. CDR3 bases: TGTGCCAGCAGCGCGCCGACAGGGGAACATATCTACAATGAGCAGTTCTTC.

This clone showed up just a few times. The rearrangement uses TRBV18 and TRBJ1-2, with 9 positions matching TRBD1. This CDR3 has 17 amino acids. Germline V gene lookup returns CDR1 KGHSH and CDR2 LQKENI. CDR3 nucleotide sequence: TGTGCAGCAAGGAACTGGGACAGGGACTTCCCTAACTATGGCTACACCTTC. This codes for CAARNWDRDFPNYGYTF.

In this sample, this clone turned up a few times. Other DNA sequences of this sample code for an identical CDR3. V and J are TRBV3-1 (or the pseudogene TRBV3-2) and TRBJ2-7; tentative D call: TRBD2 (5 bases). The germline V and J ends were trimmed by 0 bases and 7 bases, with 7 bases remaining between them. CDR1 is LGHDT and CDR2 is YNNKEL in the germline V gene (reference sequence). The CDR3 is 12 residues long. The CDR3 region is CASSQEGREQYF. CDR3 DNA: TGTGCCAGCAGCCAAGAAGGGAGAGAGCAGTACTTC.

The rearrangement uses TRBV5-1 and TRBJ2-5; possibly TRBD1 for D (6 bases). This CDR3 spans 15 amino acids. Germline loops: CDR1 SGHRS, CDR2 YFSETQ. V was shortened by 4 bases and J by 3 bases, with 16 bases between the two germline ends. CDR3 region: CASSPTGTWEETQYF. As DNA, the CDR3 is TGCGCCAGCAGCCCAACAGGGACCTGGGAAGAGACCCAGTACTTC. Full variable domain (remainder filled in from reference TRBV5-1 and TRBJ2-5): KAGVTQTPRYLIKTRGQQVTLSCSPISGHRSVSWYQQTPGQGLQFLFEYFSETQRNKGNFPGRFSGRQFSNSRSEMNVSTLELGDSALYLCASSPTGTWEETQYFGPGTRLLVL.

The rearrangement links TRBV4-2 to TRBJ2-3; 10 bases align to TRBD2. The CDR3 covers 15 residues. V shed 6 bases and J 3 bases; nucleotides not matched to a gene: 6. Germline assignment: CDR1 LGHNA and CDR2 YNFKEQ. The CDR3 loop is CASSPGLALTDTQYF. The DNA for the CDR3 is TGTGCCAGCAGTCCGGGACTAGCGTTGACAGATACGCAGTATTTT.

V is TRBV9 and J is TRBJ2-3; 8 nucleotides line up with TRBD2. In germline, CDR1 is SGDLS, CDR2 YYNGEE. The CDR3 extends over 18 amino acids. Germline trimming cut 2 bases from V and 3 bases from J; bases unmatched to any gene: 14. The CDR3 bases are TGTGCCAGCAGCGTTGGTAGAACGGGAGGGCAAATAACAGATACGCAGTATTTT. This translates into CASSVGRTGGQITDTQYF.

This rearrangement joins TRBV7-2 to TRBJ2-7; 8 bases are a match to TRBD1. Germline loops: CDR1 SGHTA, CDR2 FQGNSA. V trimming: 1 base; J trimming: 6 bases; junction bases outside the gene matches: 5. The CDR3 totals 14 residues. CDR3 protein: CASSLGKQGGEQYF. Here the CDR3 DNA reads TGTGCCAGCAGCTTAGGAAAACAGGGGGGCGAGCAGTACTTC.